The present T cell receptor (beta chain) was sequenced within a study of blood T cell repertoires in COVID-19 (TCRdb year 2020). Context from the whole study: Collaborator samples came from the United States, Italy and Spain and covered acute and convalescent phases of COVID-19. The repertoires were released in a freely available public database intended as a resource for research on the immune response to SARS-CoV-2. The dataset comprised deeply sampled blood TCRbeta repertoires from subjects exposed to, actively infected with, or recovered from COVID-19. The samples were drawn from two sources: the first 160 participants of the ongoing ImmuneRACE study, and fewer than 1,500 subjects contributed by 6 global collaborators. HLA class I and class II types, where available, came from metadata supplied by the sample provider rather than from assay-based typing. The prospective study material was composed of cDNA or gDNA derived from T cells, B-cell-depleted T cells, or PBMCs. The sample metadata nearly always contained a de-identified subject ID, COVID-19 status, age in years and sex. The paper as a whole reports these results and caveats: The quantity of clinical and demographic metadata differed by source and by participant and was supplied without curation.

Comments on this clone: Its target antigen remains unknown. Per-nucleotide qualities are absent, and no much larger clonotype sits a single base away.

The immunoSEQ Assay, a bias-controlled multiplex PCR, was used to amplify TCRbeta CDR3 regions from genomic DNA. The published analysis was carried out like this. The number of nucleated cells in each sample was estimated by amplification of reference gene primers within the assay. To quantify the absolute abundance of each unique TCRbeta CDR3 rearrangement, sequence reads were collapsed and filtered. For each sample, productive Simpson clonality was calculated as the square root of Simpson's diversity index over productive rearrangements. What TCRdb holds here is the immuneACCESS table cut down to in-frame rearrangements. Part of the clones is not present; checked against another copy, under half of the missing clones reflect an unresolved V gene, and the others are unexplained. Clonal size and the V and J genes are those of that table, whereas D and trimming came from the DNA. In all, the sample holds over 250,000 clones, and more than 85% of those were seen once. Clones ranked in the top ten supply approximately 2.6% of the sample.

At one collaborating source in Seattle, patients were enrolled during active infection and were followed longitudinally through the course of disease. The collaborating institutions used their own protocols to collect whole blood in K2EDTA tubes. Collaborator samples were shipped for TCRbeta analysis as frozen whole blood, isolated PBMCs, or DNA extracted from either sample type. The CDR3, from cysteine to phenylalanine, totals 20 residues. Of all the DNA, just the CDR3 is kept, 60 bases in frame from base 1. V lost 6 bases and J lost 0 bases, and the count of bases not matched to a germline gene is 16. From a lookup of the germline V gene, CDR1 and CDR2 are SNHLY and FYNNEI.

This TCR derives from a person under 35 with COVID-19, enrolled during active disease. Material for sequencing was peripheral blood. The chain couples TRBV2 to TRBJ1-6; TRBD1 aligns with 8 central bases. The nucleotide sequence is TGTGCCAGCAGACATAGACAGGGGCGGAACGCGAGCTCCTATAATTCACCCCTCCACTTT. Translated, this is CASRHRQGRNASSYNSPLHF.